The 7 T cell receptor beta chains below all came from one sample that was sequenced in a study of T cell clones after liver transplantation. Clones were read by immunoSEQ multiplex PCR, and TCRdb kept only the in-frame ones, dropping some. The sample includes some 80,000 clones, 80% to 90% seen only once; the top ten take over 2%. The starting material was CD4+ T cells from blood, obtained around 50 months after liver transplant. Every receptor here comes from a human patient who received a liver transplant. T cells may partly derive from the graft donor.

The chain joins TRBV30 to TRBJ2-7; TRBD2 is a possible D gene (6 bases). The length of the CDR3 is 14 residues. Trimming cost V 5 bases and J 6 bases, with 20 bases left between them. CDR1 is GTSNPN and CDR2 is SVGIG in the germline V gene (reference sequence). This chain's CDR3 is CAWERTGLRTEQYF. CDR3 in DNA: TGTGCCTGGGAGAGGACGGGACTTCGTACCGAGCAGTACTTC. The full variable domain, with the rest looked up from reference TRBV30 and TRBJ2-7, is SQTIHQWPATLVQPVGSPLSLECTVEGTSNPNLYWYRQAAGRGLQLLFYSVGIGQISSEVPQNLSASRPQDRQFILSSKKLLLSDSGFYLCAWERTGLRTEQYFGPGTRLTVT.

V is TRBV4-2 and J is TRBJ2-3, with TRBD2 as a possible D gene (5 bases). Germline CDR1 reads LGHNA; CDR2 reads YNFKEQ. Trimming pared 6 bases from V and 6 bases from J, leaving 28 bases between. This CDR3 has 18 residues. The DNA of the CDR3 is TGTGCCAGCAGAAGGGTGGAATGGGGAGCGAGGTGGGCGGATACGCAGTATTTT. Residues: CASRRVEWGARWADTQYF.

The CDR3 loop reads CASSLVQGKNQPQHF. The CDR3 bases are TGTGCCAGCAGCTTAGTACAGGGTAAGAATCAGCCCCAGCATTTT. This chain uses TRBV7-2 with TRBJ1-5, with D perhaps matching TRBD1 (6 bases). Germline V gives CDR1 SGHTA, CDR2 FQGNSA. V shed 1 base and J shed 4 bases, with 11 bases lying between them. The CDR3 is 15 residues long. Looking up the rest from reference TRBV7-2 and TRBJ1-5 gives the full variable domain: GAGVSQSPSNKVTEKGKDVELRCDPISGHTALYWYRQSLGQGLEFLIYFQGNSAPDKSGLPSDRFSAERTGGSVSTLTIQRTQQEDSAVYLCASSLVQGKNQPQHFGDGTRLSIL.

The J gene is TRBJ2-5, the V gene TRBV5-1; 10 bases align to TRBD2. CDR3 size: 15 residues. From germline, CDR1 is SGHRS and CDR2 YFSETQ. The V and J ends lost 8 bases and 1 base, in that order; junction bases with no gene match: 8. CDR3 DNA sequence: TGCGCCAGTTCCCCCACTAGCGGGGCCCAAGAGACCCAGTACTTC. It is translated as CASSPTSGAQETQYF.

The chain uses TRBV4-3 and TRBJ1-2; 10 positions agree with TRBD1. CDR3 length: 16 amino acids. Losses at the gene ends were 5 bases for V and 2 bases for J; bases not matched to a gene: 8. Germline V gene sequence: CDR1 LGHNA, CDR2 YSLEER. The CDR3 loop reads CASSRDRQGANYGYTF. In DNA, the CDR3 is TGCGCCAGCAGCAGGGATAGACAGGGGGCGAACTATGGCTACACCTTC.

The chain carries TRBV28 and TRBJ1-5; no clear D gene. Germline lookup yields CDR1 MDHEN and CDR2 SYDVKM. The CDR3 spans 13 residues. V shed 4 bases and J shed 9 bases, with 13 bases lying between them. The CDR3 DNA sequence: TGTGCCAGCAGTTCATGGGCCAGCGGGCCCCAGCATTTT. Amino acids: CASSSWASGPQHF. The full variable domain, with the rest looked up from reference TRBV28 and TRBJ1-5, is DVKVTQSSRYLVKRTGEKVFLECVQDMDHENMFWYRQDPGLGLRLIYFSYDVKMKEKGDIPEGYSVSREKKERFSLILESASTNQTSMYLCASSSWASGPQHFGDGTRLSIL.

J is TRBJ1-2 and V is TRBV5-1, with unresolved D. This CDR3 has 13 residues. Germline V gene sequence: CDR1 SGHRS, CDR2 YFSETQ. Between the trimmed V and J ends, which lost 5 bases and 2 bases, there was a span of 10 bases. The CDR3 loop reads CASRGTANYGYTF. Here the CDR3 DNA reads TGCGCCAGCAGGGGAACGGCGAACTATGGCTACACCTTC.